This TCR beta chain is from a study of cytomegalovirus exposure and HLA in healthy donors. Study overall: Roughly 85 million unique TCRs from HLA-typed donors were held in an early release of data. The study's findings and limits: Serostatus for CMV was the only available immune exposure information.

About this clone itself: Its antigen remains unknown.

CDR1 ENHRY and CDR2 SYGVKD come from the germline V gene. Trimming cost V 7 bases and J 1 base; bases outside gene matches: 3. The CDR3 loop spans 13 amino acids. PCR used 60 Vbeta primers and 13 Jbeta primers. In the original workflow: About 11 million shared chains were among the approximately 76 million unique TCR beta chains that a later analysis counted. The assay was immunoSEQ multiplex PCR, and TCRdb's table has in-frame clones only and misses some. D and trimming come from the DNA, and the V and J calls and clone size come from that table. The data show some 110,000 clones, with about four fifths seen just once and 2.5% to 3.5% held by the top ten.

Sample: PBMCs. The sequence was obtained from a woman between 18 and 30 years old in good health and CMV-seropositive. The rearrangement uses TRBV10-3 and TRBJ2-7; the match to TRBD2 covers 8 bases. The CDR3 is CAITPSGSYEQYF. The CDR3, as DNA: TGTGCCATCACTCCTAGCGGGTCCTACGAGCAGTACTTC.